Below, 20 T cell receptor beta chains from the same sample are listed, as sequenced in a study of OX40 agonist ivuxolimab in advanced cancers. The protocol was immunoSEQ multiplex PCR, while the TCRdb copy is restricted to in-frame clones and leaves out a portion. The sample yields tens of thousands of clones, approximately 84% seen once. The input for sequencing was CD4+ or CD8+ T cells sorted from blood, taken in a trial of the OX40 agonist ivuxolimab. These TCRs come from an adult with an advanced solid tumor such as melanoma, head and neck, liver or kidney cancer.

CDR3 nucleotide sequence: TGCGCCAGCAGTGACACGGACAGGGATAATTCACCCCTCCACTTT. Amino acid sequence: CASSDTDRDNSPLHF. The chain links TRBV10-1 to TRBJ1-6, with 8 bases identical to TRBD1. J gave up 5 bases and V 3 bases, and 3 bases lay outside the gene matches. Germline CDR1 WNHNN, CDR2 SYGVQD (reference sequence). The CDR3 covers 15 residues.

The CDR3 bases are TGTGCCAGCAGTTTTGGGGGGGCCGGAGGGAGCAATCAGCCCCAGCATTTT. This codes for CASSFGGAGGSNQPQHF. This rearrangement joins TRBV28 to TRBJ1-5; weak D call: TRBD1 (6 bases). The CDR3 runs 17 residues. V was pared by 3 bases and J by 1 base, with 16 bases between. Germline CDR1 reads MDHEN; CDR2 reads SYDVKM.

This clone qualifies as medium-sized. The rearrangement links TRBV6-1 to TRBJ2-5; 9 nucleotides match TRBD1. The CDR3 has 16 residues. The trim removed 1 base at V and 5 bases at J, leaving 8 bases unmatched. CDR1 MNHNS and CDR2 SASEGT come from the germline V gene. CDR3 in amino acids: CASSEVKGQGSETQYF. CDR3 coding DNA: TGTGCCAGCAGTGAAGTAAAGGGACAGGGATCGGAGACCCAGTACTTC.

The chain carries TRBV5-1 and TRBJ1-2; TRBD1 matches 12 bases. CDR1 is SGHRS and CDR2 is YFSETQ in the germline V gene. The CDR3 extends over 16 amino acids. The J segment lost 4 bases and the V segment lost 4 bases, leaving 8 bases of the junction unmatched. The CDR3 nucleotides are TGCGCCAGCAGCGGGGGACAGGGGGCCTCTCGCTATGGCTACACCTTC. Translated: CASSGGQGASRYGYTF.

This chain joins TRBV11-2 and TRBJ2-2; D possibly corresponds to TRBD2 (6 bases). This CDR3 contains 15 residues. CDR1 is SGHAT, CDR2 FQNNGV, per germline. With 5 bases removed from V and 7 bases from J, the gap between germline ends came to 17 bases. CDR3 protein: CASSPSRAGNGELFF. The CDR3 DNA follows: TGTGCCAGCAGCCCGTCCCGTGCGGGGAACGGGGAGCTGTTTTTT. Full variable domain (missing parts from reference TRBV11-2 and TRBJ2-2): EAGVAQSPRYKIIEKRQSVAFWCNPISGHATLYWYQQILGQGPKLLIQFQNNGVVDDSQLPKDRFSAERLKGVDSTLKIQPAKLEDSAVYLCASSPSRAGNGELFFGEGSRLTVL.

This clone occurred once. V and J are TRBV5-5 and TRBJ2-7; TRBD2 might be the D (6 bases). Trimming shortened V by 4 bases and J by 7 bases, and 15 bases separated the two germline ends. CDR1 is SGHKS and CDR2 is YYEKEE in the germline V gene (reference sequence). This CDR3 spans 13 amino acids. The CDR3 coding sequence is TGTGCCAGCAGCCCGGGAGATGCGGGTGAGCAGTACTTC. Translated: CASSPGDAGEQYF.

The chain links TRBV15 to TRBJ1-1; 8 bases map to TRBD1. There are 13 residues in the CDR3. The trim removed 1 base at V and 11 bases at J, leaving 6 bases unmatched. CDR1 is LNHNV and CDR2 is YYDKDF in the germline V gene (reference sequence). CDR3: CATSRAGGQSAFF. CDR3 nucleotide sequence: TGTGCCACCAGCAGAGCAGGGGGCCAGTCCGCTTTCTTT. Variable domain in full (rest from reference TRBV15 and TRBJ1-1): DAMVIQNPRYQVTQFGKPVTLSCSQTLNHNVMYWYQQKSSQAPKLLFHYYDKDFNNEADTPDNFQSRRPNTSFCFLDIRSPGLGDTAMYLCATSRAGGQSAFFGQGTRLTVV.

The chain has TRBV19 and TRBJ2-1, with 7 bases matching TRBD1. This CDR3 spans 16 amino acids. The junction had 4 bases not matched to a gene; V was cut back by 2 bases and J by 0 bases. Germline values: CDR1 LNHDA, CDR2 SQIVND (reference sequence). This CDR3 is CASSIRGQISYNEQFF. CDR3 coding DNA: TGTGCCAGTAGTATACGGGGACAGATCTCCTACAATGAGCAGTTCTTC.

V and J are TRBV7-9 and TRBJ2-7; maybe TRBD1 (6 bases). Per the germline V gene, CDR1 is SEHNR and CDR2 is FQNEAQ (reference sequence). There are 14 residues in the CDR3. V was trimmed by 4 bases and J by 5 bases, leaving 15 bases between them. The CDR3 loop reads CASSSPSGVHEQYF. The CDR3 DNA is TGTGCCAGCAGCTCACCATCAGGGGTCCACGAGCAGTACTTC.

The V call is TRBV4-1, the J call TRBJ2-7, with a tentative D call TRBD2 (6 bases). The V end lost 4 bases, the J end lost 5 bases, and 9 bases lay between the germline ends. CDR1 and CDR2 from the germline V gene are MGHRA and YSYEKL. The length of the CDR3 is 12 residues. The chain's CDR3 is CASSPGGNEQYF. CDR3 in DNA: TGCGCCAGCAGCCCAGGAGGGAACGAGCAGTACTTC.

V is TRBV30 and J is TRBJ2-3; D possibly corresponds to TRBD2 (6 bases). This CDR3 has 14 residues. CDR1 is GTSNPN and CDR2 is SVGIG in the germline V gene (reference sequence). Trimming left V 5 bases short and J 0 bases short, with 12 bases between. This chain's CDR3 is CAWASGTSTDTQYF. The CDR3 nucleotides are TGTGCCTGGGCGTCGGGGACTAGCACAGATACGCAGTATTTT.

By share, this clone ranks as medium-sized. The genes are TRBV28 and TRBJ1-6; 8 nucleotides match TRBD1. V shed 6 bases and J 7 bases; nucleotides not matched to a gene: 5. Germline V gene sequence: CDR1 MDHEN, CDR2 SYDVKM. The CDR3 length is 14 residues. The CDR3 sequence is CASRLTGENSPLHF. For the CDR3, the DNA is TGTGCCAGCAGACTGACAGGGGAGAATTCACCCCTCCACTTT.

The chain links TRBV9 to TRBJ2-3, with 7 bases fitting TRBD2. The J segment lost 5 bases and the V segment lost 4 bases, leaving 7 bases of the junction unmatched. This CDR3 is 14 amino acids long. Germline CDR1 is SGDLS and CDR2 is YYNGEE. CDR3 protein: CASSIGDYLDTQYF. The CDR3 DNA sequence: TGTGCCAGCAGCATTGGGGACTACCTAGATACGCAGTATTTT.

The rearrangement uses TRBV9 and TRBJ1-2; no clear D gene. The CDR3 consists of 13 residues. CDR1 is SGDLS and CDR2 is YYNGEE in the germline V gene. Trimming shortened V by 4 bases and J by 4 bases, and 11 bases separated the two germline ends. CDR3 nucleotide sequence: TGTGCCAGCAGCATCGACCATAGCTATGGCTACACCTTC. Its protein product is CASSIDHSYGYTF.

This clone is medium-sized within its sample. The genes are TRBV4-3 and TRBJ2-1; 9 bases line up with TRBD2. The CDR3 has 16 residues. V lost 1 base to trimming and J lost 3 bases; unmatched junction nucleotides: 4. The germline V gene has CDR1 LGHNA and CDR2 YSLEER. The CDR3 DNA follows: TGCGCCAGCAGCCAAGTAGCGACTAGCGGCTACAATGAGCAGTTCTTC. As protein: CASSQVATSGYNEQFF.

The chain has TRBV6-5 and TRBJ2-5, with D uncertain. This CDR3 has 11 residues. The V and J ends lost 6 bases and 3 bases respectively, with 5 bases between them. Germline loops: CDR1 MNHEY, CDR2 SVGAGI. CDR3 coding DNA: TGTGCCAGCAGCGTAGAAGAGACCCAGTACTTC. Amino acids: CASSVEETQYF.

The rearrangement uses TRBV5-1 and TRBJ2-3; 7 bases are a match to TRBD1. V lost 4 bases to trimming and J lost 1 base; unmatched junction nucleotides: 3. Germline V CDR1 and CDR2: SGHRS, YFSETQ. This CDR3 has 14 residues. The CDR3 loop is CASSGGQGTDTQYF. For the CDR3, the DNA is TGCGCCAGCAGCGGCGGACAGGGCACAGATACGCAGTATTTT.

CDR3 DNA sequence: TGTGCCAGCAGCCTAACCAGGGATGAGCAGTTCTTC. Translation: CASSLTRDEQFF. V gene TRBV6-5 combines with J gene TRBJ2-1; D may be TRBD1 (5 bases). Trimming took 6 bases from V and 8 from J, leaving 11 bases between them. This CDR3 comprises 12 residues. Germline-derived CDR1 and CDR2 are MNHEY and SVGAGI.

This chain connects TRBV6-5 to TRBJ2-7; D might be TRBD2 (6 bases). Germline loops: CDR1 MNHEY, CDR2 SVGAGI. The CDR3 has 15 amino acids. V lost 0 bases and J 2 bases, leaving 11 bases between the germline ends. The CDR3 here is CASSYSLAGTYEQYF. In DNA, the CDR3 is TGTGCCAGCAGTTACTCCCTCGCGGGGACCTACGAGCAGTACTTC.

The rearrangement links TRBV7-6 to TRBJ1-1, with a weak D call TRBD1 (5 bases). V lost 5 bases to trimming and J lost 1 base, with 17 bases between them. The CDR3 sequence is 16 residues long. The germline V gene encodes CDR1 SGHVS and CDR2 FNYEAQ. CDR3 sequence reads: CASSPGWGPRNTEAFF. The CDR3 nucleotides read TGTGCCAGCAGCCCCGGGTGGGGACCCAGGAACACTGAAGCTTTCTTT.